This passage covers 10 T cell receptor beta chains from one sample sequenced in a study of blood T cells in healthy people across ages. Combining a sample-barcoded 5' primer with a J-beta primer mix, a second PCR ran for about 6 to 12 cycles. A single record per CDR3 protein comes from TCRdb applying MiXCR to the 5' RACE reads. The sample has 1.2 million to 1.5 million distinct CDR3 sequences; approximately 59% are singletons. Sample: blood. These TCRs come from a man aged 18 to 30 in good health.

The chain carries TRBV7-9 and TRBJ2-7, with 7 nucleotides matching TRBD2. Germline V CDR1 and CDR2: SEHNR, FQNEAQ (reference sequence). J gave up 4 bases and V 11 bases, and 11 bases lay outside the gene matches. The length of the CDR3 is 13 residues. The CDR3 bases are TGTGCCGTCGGGGGGAGATTCCCGTACGAGCAGTACTTC. This encodes CAVGGRFPYEQYF.

V and J are TRBV10-3 and TRBJ1-1; possible D gene TRBD1, 6 bases. Germline CDR1 and CDR2: ENHRY and SYGVKD. The CDR3 runs to 15 residues. Trimming took 6 bases from V and 4 from J, leaving 18 bases between them. Here the CDR3 reads CAISRGTTVSTEAFF. The CDR3 DNA follows: TGTGCCATCAGCCGTGGGACAACCGTGAGCACTGAAGCTTTCTTT.

The J gene is TRBJ2-1, the V gene TRBV19; 9 bases are shared with TRBD2. The germline gives CDR1 LNHDA, CDR2 SQIVND (reference sequence). CDR3 length equals 17 residues. Trimming took 4 bases from V and 4 from J; bases not matched to a gene: 11. The CDR3 DNA is TGTGCCAGTAGTACCCTTTGGACTAGCGCTAATTACAATGAGCAGTTCTTC. Translation gives CASSTLWTSANYNEQFF.

The sample holds a few counts of this clonotype. This chain uses TRBV10-3 with TRBJ2-6; D gene uncertain. The CDR3 covers 16 residues. Germline assignment: CDR1 ENHRY and CDR2 SYGVKD. Trimming stripped 3 bases from V and 2 bases from J, with 11 bases between. CDR3 nucleotide sequence: TGTGCCATCAGTGACTTACAGAGAGCTGGGGCCAACGTCCTGACTTTC. This sequence encodes CAISDLQRAGANVLTF.

The V call is TRBV6-5, the J call TRBJ2-1; D might be TRBD1 or TRBD2, each matching 6 bases. This CDR3 is 13 amino acids long. Trimming shortened V by 0 bases and J by 9 bases, and 9 bases separated the two germline ends. The V gene's germline CDR1 is MNHEY and CDR2 SVGAGI. In DNA form, the CDR3 reads TGTGCCAGCAGTTACTCGAGGGGGGTTGAGCAGTTCTTC. Its translation: CASSYSRGVEQFF.

In this sample, this clonotype turned up a few times. The chain links TRBV28 to TRBJ2-7, with D unclear. From germline, CDR1 is MDHEN and CDR2 SYDVKM. The CDR3 runs to 14 residues. V lost 2 bases and J lost 4, with 12 bases in between. CDR3 loop: CASSLDQNRYEQYF. CDR3 coding DNA: TGTGCCAGCAGTTTAGATCAGAATCGGTACGAGCAGTACTTC.

In DNA, the CDR3 is TGTGCCAGCGGCCCCGTAAGGGACGGCGCCTACGAGCAGTACTTC. Encoded protein: CASGPVRDGAYEQYF. V gene TRBV25-1 combines with J gene TRBJ2-7, with D perhaps TRBD1 or TRBD2 (5 bases each). This CDR3 region has 15 residues. Germline assignment: CDR1 MGHDK and CDR2 SYGVNS. Trimming shortened V by 8 bases and J by 2 bases, and 19 bases separated the two germline ends.

The V gene is TRBV29-1, the J gene TRBJ2-7, with a possible D match to TRBD1 (5 bases). Trimming took off 5 bases at V and 3 bases at J, with 17 bases between the two ends. This CDR3 has 14 residues. Germline V gene sequence: CDR1 SQVTM, CDR2 ANQGSEA. For the CDR3, the DNA is TGCAGCGTTAAATTGGACAAAGGTTACTACGAGCAGTACTTC. This translates into CSVKLDKGYYEQYF.

The genes are TRBV4-1 and TRBJ2-5; 7 bases line up with TRBD1. Germline V lookup: CDR1 MGHRA, CDR2 YSYEKL. The CDR3 loop spans 15 amino acids. V trimming: 1 base; J trimming: 11 bases; junction bases outside the gene matches: 13. Written as DNA, the CDR3 is TGCGCCAGCAGCCAAGGGACAGGTCTGATCAATGAGCAGTACTTC. This translates into CASSQGTGLINEQYF.

V gene TRBV15 combines with J gene TRBJ2-1, with D possibly matching TRBD1 (7 bases). Germline CDR1 reads LNHNV; CDR2 reads YYDKDF (reference sequence). Trimming removed 0 bases at V and 6 bases at J, with 15 bases between. This CDR3 spans 16 amino acids. CDR3 amino acids: CATSREVGRGANEQFF. In nucleotides, the CDR3 is TGTGCCACCAGCAGAGAGGTTGGCAGGGGGGCCAATGAGCAGTTCTTC.